This T cell receptor beta chain originates from a study of T cells expressing NK-cell markers. TCRdb processed the 5' RACE reads again and assigns one entry to each CDR3 protein, with no DNA. The ten most abundant clones cover roughly a tenth of a sample with 300,000 to 500,000 distinct CDR3 sequences. CDR1 SEHNR and CDR2 FQNEAQ come from the germline V gene (reference sequence). The length of the CDR3 is 14 residues. Sequenced input: blood T cells: a sorted CD56 or NKG2C T cell subset, CD4+ or CD8+ T cells, or bulk PBMC T cells (not recorded which). This sequence joins TRBV7-9 and TRBJ2-1; TCRdb designates TRBD2, a call that cannot be tested without DNA. This sequence originates from a woman in her forties or fifties in good health. The CDR3 protein is CASSLVGFGGEQFF.